The T cell receptor beta chain under discussion was sequenced for a study of response to subunit inactivated influenza vaccine. Study observations and caveats: With each seasonal influenza vaccination, the authors suggested, few new T cells are recruited.

The sample holds many counts of this clonotype. Its target is unknown. TCRdb reprocessed the RT-PCR reads via MiXCR and lists one record per CDR3 protein. Here the sample spans about 700,000 distinct CDR3 sequences, around 14% being singletons. The CDR3 runs to 14 residues. The J segment lost 8 bases and the V segment lost 5 bases, leaving 7 bases of the junction unmatched. The germline gives CDR1 SEHNR, CDR2 FQNEAQ (reference sequence). This specimen consisted of PBMCs from blood, obtained 14 days before vaccination. This clonotype originated in a man between 45 and 60 years old who received an inactivated influenza vaccine. The chain couples TRBV7-9 to TRBJ2-3, with 10 bases fitting TRBD1. In DNA form, the CDR3 reads TGTGCCAGCAGCCCGGGACAGGGGTCTAGTACGCAGTATTTT. This codes for CASSPGQGSSTQYF. Combining the CDR3 with reference TRBV7-9 and TRBJ2-3 gives the whole variable domain DTGVSQNPRHKITKRGQNVTFRCDPISEHNRLYWYRQTLGQGPEFLTYFQNEAQLEKSRLLSDRFSAERPKGSFSTLEIQRTEQGDSAMYLCASSPGQGSSTQYFGPGTRLTVL.